This TCR beta chain comes out of a study of T cells in Graves' hyperthyroidism and ophthalmopathy. RNA transcripts gave rise to amplified TCR beta CDR3 regions. Carried out on the TCR CDR3, a first-round RT-PCR used the HTBI primer set. MiXCR, applied by TCRdb to the multiplex PCR reads, yields one record per CDR3 protein. The data contain about half a million distinct CDR3 sequences, 20% to 25% of them singletons. Lactation, pregnancy, other autoimmune disease or uncontrolled infection led to exclusion of patients. This receptor was identified in an older woman with Graves' ophthalmopathy. The specimen was blood.

The CDR3 here is CASGSGFTNYGYTF. CDR3 sequence (DNA): TGCGCCAGCGGATCAGGTTTCACTAACTATGGCTACACCTTC. The rearrangement joins TRBV5-1 to TRBJ1-2, with D hard to call. From germline, CDR1 is SGHRS and CDR2 YFSETQ. V was trimmed by 7 bases and J by 0 bases, leaving 13 bases between them. The CDR3 consists of 14 residues.